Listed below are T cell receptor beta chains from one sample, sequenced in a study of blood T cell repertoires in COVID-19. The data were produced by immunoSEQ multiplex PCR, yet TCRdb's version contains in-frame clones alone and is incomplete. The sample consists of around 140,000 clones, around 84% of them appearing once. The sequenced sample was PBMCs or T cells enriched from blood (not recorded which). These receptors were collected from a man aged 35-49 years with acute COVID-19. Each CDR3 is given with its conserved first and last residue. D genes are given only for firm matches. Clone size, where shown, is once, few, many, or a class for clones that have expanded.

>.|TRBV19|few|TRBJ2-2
TGTGCCAGTAGTCCGGGCACCAGGGGAACCGGGGAGCTGTTTTTT
CASSPGTRGTGELFF
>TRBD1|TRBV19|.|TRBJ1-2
TGTGCCAGCGCTCGGGGGACAGGGGGCTATGGCTACACCTTC
CASARGTGGYGYTF
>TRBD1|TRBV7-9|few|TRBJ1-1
TGTGCCAGCAGGGAGTTGACAGGGAAAGCTGAAGCTTTCTTT
CASRELTGKAEAFF
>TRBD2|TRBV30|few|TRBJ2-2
TGTGCCTGGAGGGTCGGGGGGAGAAACACCGGGGAGCTGTTTTTT
CAWRVGGRNTGELFF
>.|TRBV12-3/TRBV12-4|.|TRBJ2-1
TGTGCCAGCATTCTGTACAATGAGCAGTTCTTC
CASILYNEQFF
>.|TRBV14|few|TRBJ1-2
TGTGCCAGCAGATCGGGGTCGAACTATGGCTACACCTTC
CASRSGSNYGYTF
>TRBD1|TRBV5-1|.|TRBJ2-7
TGCGCCAGCAGCTTCGGGGACAGGGGGGAACAGTACTTC
CASSFGDRGEQYF
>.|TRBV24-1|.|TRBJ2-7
TGTGCCACCAGTCCCTACCGCTTCCGATTATACGAGCAGTACTTC
CATSPYRFRLYEQYF
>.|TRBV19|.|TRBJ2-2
TGTGCCAGTAAAGGGACATTTAACCCCGGGGAGCTGTTTTTT
CASKGTFNPGELFF
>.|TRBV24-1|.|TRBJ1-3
TGTGCCACCAGTGACGGGGGGTCTGGAAACACCATATATTTT
CATSDGGSGNTIYF
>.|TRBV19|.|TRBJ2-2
TGTGCCAGTAGAGGGGGGGTCACCGGGGAGCTGTTTTTT
CASRGGVTGELFF
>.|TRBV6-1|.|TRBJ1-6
TGTGCCAGCAGTGAAAATTGGGCCAGGAATTCACCCCTCCACTTT
CASSENWARNSPLHF
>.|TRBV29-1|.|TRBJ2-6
TGCAGCGTTAGAGAGGGATCTGGGGCCAACGTCCTGACTTTC
CSVREGSGANVLTF
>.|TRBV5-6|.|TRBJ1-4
TGTGCCAGCAGCCGGTCGTGGGGGGAGGAAAAACTGTTTTTT
CASSRSWGEEKLFF
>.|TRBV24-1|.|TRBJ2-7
TGTGCCACCAGTGATCCCTATACCTACGAGCAGTACTTC
CATSDPYTYEQYF
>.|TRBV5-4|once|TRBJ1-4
TGTGCCAGCAGCTTGGACCCGGATGAAAAACTGTTTTTT
CASSLDPDEKLFF
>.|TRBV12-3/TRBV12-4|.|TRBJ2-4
TGTGCCAGCAGGATGGGAGGAAACATTCAGTACTTC
CASRMGGNIQYF
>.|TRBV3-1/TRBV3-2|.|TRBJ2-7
TGTGCCAGCAGCCAAAGCCCCGGGACTGGATACGAGCAGTACTTC
CASSQSPGTGYEQYF
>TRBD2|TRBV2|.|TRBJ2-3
TGTGCCAGCAGTGAGAGCCGGGCGGGGGGGATAGATACGCAGTATTTT
CASSESRAGGIDTQYF
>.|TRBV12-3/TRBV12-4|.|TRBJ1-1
TGTGCCAGCAGTCCCCGGACAGAAGCTTTCTTT
CASSPRTEAFF
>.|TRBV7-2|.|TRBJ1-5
TGTGCCAGCAGCTTAGCTTATACTGCCGGCAGGGATCAGCCCCAGCATTTT
CASSLAYTAGRDQPQHF
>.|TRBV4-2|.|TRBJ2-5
TGTGCCAGCAGCCTAAAAGGAGGGCAACAAGAGACCCAGTACTTC
CASSLKGGQQETQYF
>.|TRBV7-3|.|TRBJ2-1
TGTGCCAGCAGCAAAGACAGTCGCTCCTACAATGAGCAGTTCTTC
CASSKDSRSYNEQFF
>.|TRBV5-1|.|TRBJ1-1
TGCGCCAGCAGCTTGGTGGCCATGAACACTGAAGCTTTCTTT
CASSLVAMNTEAFF
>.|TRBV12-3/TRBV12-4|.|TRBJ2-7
TGTGCCAGCAGTTTACTGGCGGCTGGGGAGCAGTACTTC
CASSLLAAGEQYF
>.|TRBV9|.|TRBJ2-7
TGTGCCAGCAGCCCCTCCCCCCAGGGGTTTTACGAGCAGTACTTC
CASSPSPQGFYEQYF
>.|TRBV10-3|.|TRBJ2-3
TGTGCCATCAGTGCTGACAGGAACACAGATACGCAGTATTTT
CAISADRNTDTQYF
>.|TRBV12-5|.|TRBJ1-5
TGTGCTAGTGGTTTGACGGACAGTTTCAAGCCCCAGCATTTT
CASGLTDSFKPQHF
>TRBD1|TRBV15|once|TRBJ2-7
TGTGCCACCAGCCCGGAGGACAGGGGGTTCTACGAGCAGTACTTC
CATSPEDRGFYEQYF
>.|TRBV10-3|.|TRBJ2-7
TGTGCCATCAGTGAGTCCAAATACTTCACCTACGAGCAGTACTTC
CAISESKYFTYEQYF
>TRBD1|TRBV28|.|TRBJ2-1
TGTGCCAGCAGTTTAGTAGGACAGGGCGCGTATAGCGGAAGCTCCTACAATGAGCAGTTCTTC
CASSLVGQGAYSGSSYNEQFF
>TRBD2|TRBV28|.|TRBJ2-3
TGTGCCAGCAGTCATAGACTAGCGGGACGCACAGATACGCAGTATTTT
CASSHRLAGRTDTQYF
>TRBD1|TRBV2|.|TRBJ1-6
TGTGCCAGCATCCCCGGGACAGGGAATTCACCCCTCCACTTT
CASIPGTGNSPLHF
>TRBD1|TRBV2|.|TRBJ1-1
TGTGCCAGCAGAGGGGGCGGCACTGAAGCTTTCTTT
CASRGGGTEAFF
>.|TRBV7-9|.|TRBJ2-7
TGTGCCAGCAGCCCAACAACCGACGAGCAGTACTTC
CASSPTTDEQYF
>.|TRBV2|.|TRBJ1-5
TGTGCCAGCAGGATGGGGGGGAGCAATCAGCCCCAGCATTTT
CASRMGGSNQPQHF
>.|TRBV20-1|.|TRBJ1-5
TGCAGTGCTCCCCAGTGGCCCCAGCATTTT
CSAPQWPQHF
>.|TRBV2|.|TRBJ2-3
TGTGCCAGCAAACGGGACTCTTCAACAGATACGCAGTATTTT
CASKRDSSTDTQYF
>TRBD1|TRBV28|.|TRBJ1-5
TGTGCCAGCAGTTTATTGGGGACAGGGGACCAGCCCCAGCATTTT
CASSLLGTGDQPQHF
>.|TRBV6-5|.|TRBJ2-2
TGTGCCAGCAGTTACGGGGCCCCTTCGTCCGGGGAGCTGTTTTTT
CASSYGAPSSGELFF
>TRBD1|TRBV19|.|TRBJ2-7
TGTGCCAGTAGCCTCAGGACAGGGAACTCCTACGAGCAGTACTTC
CASSLRTGNSYEQYF
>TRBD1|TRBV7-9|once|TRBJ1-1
TGTGCCAGCGAATGGAGAAAGGGGGCGGACACTGAAGCTTTCTTT
CASEWRKGADTEAFF
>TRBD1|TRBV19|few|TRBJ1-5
TGTGCCAGTAGTCACGGACAGGTTAATCAGCCCCAGCATTTT
CASSHGQVNQPQHF
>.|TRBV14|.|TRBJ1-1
TGTGCCAGCAGCCAAGATATGAACACTGAAGCTTTCTTT
CASSQDMNTEAFF
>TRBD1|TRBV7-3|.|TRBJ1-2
TGTGCCAGCAGCTTAATTGGACAGGGGAACTATGGCTACACCTTC
CASSLIGQGNYGYTF
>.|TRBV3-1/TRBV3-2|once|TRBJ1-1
TGTGCCAGCAGCCAAGCCAGGGATGCTGAAGCTTTCTTT
CASSQARDAEAFF
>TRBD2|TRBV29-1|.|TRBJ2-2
TGCAGCGTACCCAGACTAGCGGGAGGGACCGGGGAGCTGTTTTTT
CSVPRLAGGTGELFF
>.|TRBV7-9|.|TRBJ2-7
TGTGCCAGCAGCTTGGAGCACTACGAGCAGTACTTC
CASSLEHYEQYF
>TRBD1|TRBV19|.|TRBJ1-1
TGTGCCAGTACCCGGGACAGAACCTTGAACACTGAAGCTTTCTTT
CASTRDRTLNTEAFF
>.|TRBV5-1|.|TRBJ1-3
TGCGCCAGCAGCTTCGGCAGGGTGGGATTCGACACCATATATTTT
CASSFGRVGFDTIYF
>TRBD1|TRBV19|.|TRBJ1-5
TGTGCCAGTAGGATAACAGGGGGCAATCAGCCCCAGCATTTT
CASRITGGNQPQHF
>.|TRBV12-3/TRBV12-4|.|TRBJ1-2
TGTGCCAGCAGTCGGGGGAGTTTATACGGCTACACCTTC
CASSRGSLYGYTF
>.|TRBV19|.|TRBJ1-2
TGTGCCAGTAGTACCTCTACAGGGCTCTATGGCTACACCTTC
CASSTSTGLYGYTF
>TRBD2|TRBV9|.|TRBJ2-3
TGTGCCAGCAGCGTAGAAGGGCTAGCGGTTACAGATACGCAGTATTTT
CASSVEGLAVTDTQYF
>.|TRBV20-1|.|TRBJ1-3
TGCAGTGCTAGAGACGAGGTGGTCATATATTTT
CSARDEVVIYF
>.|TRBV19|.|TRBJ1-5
TGTGCCAGTAGTATAGGGATTCGAGGGTTTGGGCAGCCCCAGCATTTT
CASSIGIRGFGQPQHF
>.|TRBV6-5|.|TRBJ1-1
TGTGCCAGCAGGCAGGGTTTGGCCACTGAAGCTTTCTTT
CASRQGLATEAFF
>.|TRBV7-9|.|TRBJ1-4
TGTGCCAGCAGCTTGCCCCCGGGGAGAGGAGAGGAAAAACTGTTTTTT
CASSLPPGRGEEKLFF
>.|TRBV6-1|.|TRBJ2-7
TGTGCCAGCAGTGAGGAGGACAGAGGGGGCTCCTACGAGCAGTACTTC
CASSEEDRGGSYEQYF
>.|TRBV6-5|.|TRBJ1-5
TGTGCCAGCAGTTACGGGCCGCCAGGCGGAGGTCAGCCCCAGCATTTT
CASSYGPPGGGQPQHF